This TCR beta chain is from a study of spatial heterogeneity in lung cancer. One entry per CDR3 protein results from TCRdb running MiXCR on the 5' RACE reads. The sample gives 9,800 or so distinct CDR3 sequences, 6.3% of which show up once; 10% is in the top ten. V was clipped by 6 bases and J by 5 bases, with 10 bases between them. From germline, CDR1 is SNHLY and CDR2 FYNNEI. This CDR3 contains 12 residues. Study-wide points: Tumor mutation counts were tracked by expanded intratumoral alpha and beta TCR counts.

This clonotype came up many times. Its antigen is unknown. Within a library made for alpha chains, this beta chain is off target, and its count is uninformative. This sample's time point: sample taken at primary tumor resection. This sequence joins TRBV2 and TRBJ1-1; D gene uncertain. The receptor's source is a male donor with early-stage non-small cell lung cancer. This specimen consisted of lung tumor tissue, obtained at surgery. CDR3 loop: CASRGKGTEAFF. The CDR3 nucleotides are TGTGCCAGCAGGGGGAAAGGAACTGAAGCTTTCTTT.